These T cell receptor beta chains were read from a single sample in a study of T cell responses to AZD1222 COVID-19 vaccine. The method was immunoSEQ multiplex PCR; TCRdb's version includes in-frame clones alone and lacks a portion of them. The sample holds 120,000 to 150,000 clones, about 88% seen once. Sample: peripheral blood, taken on day 0 of AZD1222 vaccination. The receptors were gathered from an adult in good health. Both conserved end residues are part of each CDR3. The D gene is left open where the match is weak. Rows may omit the clone size; those that give it use once, few, many or a size class.

V,size,D,J,CDR3,DNA
TRBV30,-,TRBD1,TRBJ1-2,CAWMRDRVLSYGYTF,TGTGCCTGGATGAGGGACAGGGTCCTTTCGTATGGCTACACCTTC
TRBV28,-,-,TRBJ1-3,CASSGMGRQGHPGNTIYF,TGTGCCAGCAGTGGGATGGGACGGCAAGGGCACCCTGGAAACACCATATATTTT
TRBV2,-,-,TRBJ1-2,CASSESSPLGGDGYTF,TGTGCCAGCAGTGAATCCTCCCCTCTGGGGGGAGATGGCTACACCTTC
TRBV27,-,-,TRBJ2-1,CASSFSLVNEQFF,TGTGCCAGCAGTTTTTCCTTAGTCAATGAGCAGTTCTTC
TRBV5-1,-,-,TRBJ2-6,CASSPGPWSGANVLTF,TGCGCCAGCAGCCCGGGACCCTGGTCTGGGGCCAACGTCCTGACTTTC
TRBV11-2,-,TRBD1,TRBJ1-3,CASSLDRGGNTIYF,TGTGCCAGCAGCTTGGACAGGGGTGGAAACACCATATATTTT
TRBV7-9,-,TRBD1,TRBJ1-2,CASSRGQAFEYGYTF,TGTGCCAGCAGCAGAGGACAGGCCTTTGAGTATGGCTACACCTTC
TRBV7-2,-,TRBD2,TRBJ2-2,CASSALAGDTGELFF,TGTGCCAGCAGCGCCCTAGCGGGAGACACCGGGGAGCTGTTTTTT
TRBV12-5,-,-,TRBJ2-2,CASGLLVAESGELFF,TGTGCTAGTGGTTTGTTGGTAGCGGAGAGCGGGGAGCTGTTTTTT
TRBV5-1,-,TRBD1,TRBJ1-1,CASSLGGQTNTEAFF,TGCGCCAGCAGCTTGGGGGGACAGACTAACACTGAAGCTTTCTTT
TRBV30,few,-,TRBJ2-3,CACLKNLTYTQYF,TGTGCCTGCCTGAAGAATCTAACCTATACGCAGTATTTT
TRBV11-2,once,-,TRBJ1-1,CASSPDAWVLGTEAFF,TGTGCCAGCAGCCCCGACGCTTGGGTTCTCGGCACTGAAGCTTTCTTT
TRBV28,-,TRBD1,TRBJ1-6,CASSFLDRANNSPLHF,TGTGCCAGCAGTTTCCTCGACAGGGCTAATAATTCACCCCTCCACTTT
TRBV6-5,-,-,TRBJ2-2,CASDPRAGVAGELFF,TGTGCCAGCGATCCACGGGCCGGGGTTGCCGGGGAGCTGTTTTTT
TRBV19,-,-,TRBJ2-1,CASSPSGGDEQFF,TGTGCCAGTAGTCCATCGGGTGGCGATGAGCAGTTCTTC
TRBV27,-,-,TRBJ2-3,CASSPPGNTQYF,TGTGCCAGCAGTCCTCCGGGGAACACGCAGTATTTT
TRBV2,-,TRBD2,TRBJ2-2,CASGSTSGTVEELFF,TGTGCCAGCGGTTCGACTAGCGGGACGGTCGAGGAGCTGTTTTTT